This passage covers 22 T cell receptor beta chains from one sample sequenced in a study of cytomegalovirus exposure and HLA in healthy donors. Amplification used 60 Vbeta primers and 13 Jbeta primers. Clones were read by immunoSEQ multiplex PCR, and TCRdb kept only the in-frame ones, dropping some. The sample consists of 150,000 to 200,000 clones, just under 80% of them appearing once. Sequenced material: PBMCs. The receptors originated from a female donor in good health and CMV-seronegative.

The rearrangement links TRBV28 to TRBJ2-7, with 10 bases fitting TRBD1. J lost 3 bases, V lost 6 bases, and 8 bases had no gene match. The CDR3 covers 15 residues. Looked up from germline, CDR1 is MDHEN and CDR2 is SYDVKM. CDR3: CASRGHGQGVYEQYF. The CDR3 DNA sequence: TGTGCCAGCAGGGGCCATGGACAGGGGGTCTACGAGCAGTACTTC.

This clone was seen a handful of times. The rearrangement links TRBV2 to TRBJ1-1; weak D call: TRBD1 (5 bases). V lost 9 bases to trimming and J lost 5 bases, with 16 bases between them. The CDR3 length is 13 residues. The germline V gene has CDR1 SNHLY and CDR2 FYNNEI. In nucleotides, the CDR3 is TGTGCCAGGGGGGACTCCGGAGGGACTGAAGCTTTCTTT. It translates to CARGDSGGTEAFF.

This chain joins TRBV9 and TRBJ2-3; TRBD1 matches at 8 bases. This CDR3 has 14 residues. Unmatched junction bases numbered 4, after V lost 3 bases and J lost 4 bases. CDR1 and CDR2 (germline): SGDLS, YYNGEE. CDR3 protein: CASSAGQGPDTQYF. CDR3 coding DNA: TGTGCCAGCAGCGCCGGACAGGGCCCAGATACGCAGTATTTT. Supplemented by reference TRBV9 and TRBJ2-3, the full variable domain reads DSGVTQTPKHLITATGQRVTLRCSPRSGDLSVYWYQQSLDQGLQFLIQYYNGEERAKGNILERFSAQQFPDLHSELNLSSLELGDSALYFCASSAGQGPDTQYFGPGTRLTVL.

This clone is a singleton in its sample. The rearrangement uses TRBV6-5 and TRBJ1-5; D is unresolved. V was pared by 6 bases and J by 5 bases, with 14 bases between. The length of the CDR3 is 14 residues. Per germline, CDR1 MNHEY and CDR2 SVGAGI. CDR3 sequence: CASRAWKGDQPQHF. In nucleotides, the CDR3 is TGTGCCAGCAGGGCGTGGAAGGGAGATCAGCCCCAGCATTTT.

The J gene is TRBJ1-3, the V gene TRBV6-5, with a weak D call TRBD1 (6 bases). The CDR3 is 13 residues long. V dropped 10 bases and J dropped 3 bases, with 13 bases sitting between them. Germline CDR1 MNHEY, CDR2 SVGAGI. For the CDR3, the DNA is TGTGCCATAGGCGGCAGGGGTGGAAACACCATATATTTT. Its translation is CAIGGRGGNTIYF.

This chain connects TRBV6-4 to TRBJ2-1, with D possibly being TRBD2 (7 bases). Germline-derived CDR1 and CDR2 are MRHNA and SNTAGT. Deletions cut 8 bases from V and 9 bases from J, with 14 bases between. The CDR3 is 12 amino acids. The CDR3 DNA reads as TGTGCCAGCGCGCAGGGGAGGGGTGAGCAGTTCTTC. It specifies CASAQGRGEQFF.

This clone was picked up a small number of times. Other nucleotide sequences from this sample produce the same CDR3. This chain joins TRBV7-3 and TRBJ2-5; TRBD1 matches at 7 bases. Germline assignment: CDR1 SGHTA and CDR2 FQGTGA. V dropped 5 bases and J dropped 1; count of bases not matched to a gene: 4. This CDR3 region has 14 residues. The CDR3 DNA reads TGTGCCAGCAGCCCGACAGGGCTCCAAGAGACCCAGTACTTC. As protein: CASSPTGLQETQYF.

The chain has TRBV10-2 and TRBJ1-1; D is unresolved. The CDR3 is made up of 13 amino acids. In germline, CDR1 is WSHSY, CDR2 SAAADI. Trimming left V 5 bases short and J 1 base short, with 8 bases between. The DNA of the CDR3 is TGCGCCAGCAGTTTAACATGGAACACTGAAGCTTTCTTT. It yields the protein CASSLTWNTEAFF.

In nucleotides, the CDR3 is TGTGCCAGCCGCACAGGATATGCAACTAATGAAAAACTGTTTTTT. Encoded protein: CASRTGYATNEKLFF. The chain has TRBV27 and TRBJ1-4; tentative D call: TRBD1 (5 bases). Trimming took off 8 bases at V and 0 bases at J, with 13 bases between the two ends. Germline V gives CDR1 MNHEY, CDR2 SMNVEV (reference sequence). There are 15 residues in the CDR3.

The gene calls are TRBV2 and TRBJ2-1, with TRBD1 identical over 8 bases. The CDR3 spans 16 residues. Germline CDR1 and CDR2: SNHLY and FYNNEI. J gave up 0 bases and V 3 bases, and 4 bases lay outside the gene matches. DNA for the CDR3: TGTGCCAGCAGTGAGAGACAGGGGAACTCCTACAATGAGCAGTTCTTC. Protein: CASSERQGNSYNEQFF.

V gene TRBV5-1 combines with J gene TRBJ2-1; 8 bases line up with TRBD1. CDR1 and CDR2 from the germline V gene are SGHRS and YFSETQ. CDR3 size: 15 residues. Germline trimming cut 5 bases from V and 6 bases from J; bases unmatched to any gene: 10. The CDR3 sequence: CASSPSQGASNEQFF. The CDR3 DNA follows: TGCGCCAGCAGTCCTTCGCAGGGGGCTTCCAATGAGCAGTTCTTC.

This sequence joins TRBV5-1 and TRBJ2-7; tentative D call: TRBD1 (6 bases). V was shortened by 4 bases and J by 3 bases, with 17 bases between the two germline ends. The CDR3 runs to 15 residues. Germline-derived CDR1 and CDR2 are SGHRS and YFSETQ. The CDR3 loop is CASSQDWTEYYEQYF. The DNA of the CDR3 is TGCGCCAGCAGCCAGGATTGGACAGAATACTACGAGCAGTACTTC.

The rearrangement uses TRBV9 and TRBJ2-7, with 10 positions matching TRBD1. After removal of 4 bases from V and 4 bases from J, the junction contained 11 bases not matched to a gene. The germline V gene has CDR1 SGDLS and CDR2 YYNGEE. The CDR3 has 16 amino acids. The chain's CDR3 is CASSPGDRGGSYEQYF. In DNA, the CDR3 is TGTGCCAGCAGCCCAGGGGACAGGGGAGGATCATACGAGCAGTACTTC.

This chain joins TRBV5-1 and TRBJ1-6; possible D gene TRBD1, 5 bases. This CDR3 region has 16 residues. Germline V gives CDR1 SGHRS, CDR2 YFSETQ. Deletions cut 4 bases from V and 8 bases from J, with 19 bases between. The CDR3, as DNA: TGCGCCAGCAGCCTGAACCAGGGAAGAGGAGATTCACCCCTCCACTTT. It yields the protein CASSLNQGRGDSPLHF.

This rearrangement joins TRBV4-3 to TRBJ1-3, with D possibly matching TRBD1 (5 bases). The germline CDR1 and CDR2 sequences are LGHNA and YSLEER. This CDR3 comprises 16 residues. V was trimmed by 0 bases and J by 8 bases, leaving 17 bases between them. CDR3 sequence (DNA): TGCGCCAGCAGCCAAGAATGGCAGGGAAACGTTTACACCATATATTTT. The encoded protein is CASSQEWQGNVYTIYF.

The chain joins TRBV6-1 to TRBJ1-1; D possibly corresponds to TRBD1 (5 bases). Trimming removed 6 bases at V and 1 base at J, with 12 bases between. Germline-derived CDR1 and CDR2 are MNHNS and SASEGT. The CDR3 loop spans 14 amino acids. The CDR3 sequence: CASSPAGTNTEAFF. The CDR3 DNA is TGTGCCAGCAGCCCCGCGGGGACGAACACTGAAGCTTTCTTT.

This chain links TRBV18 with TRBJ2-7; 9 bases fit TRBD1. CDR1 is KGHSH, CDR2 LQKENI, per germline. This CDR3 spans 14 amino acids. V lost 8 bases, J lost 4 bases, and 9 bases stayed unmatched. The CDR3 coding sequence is TGTGCCAGCCAAGGACGGGACAGGGAGTACGAGCAGTACTTC. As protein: CASQGRDREYEQYF. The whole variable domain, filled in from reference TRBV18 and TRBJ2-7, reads NAGVMQNPRHLVRRRGQEARLRCSPMKGHSHVYWYRQLPEEGLKFMVYLQKENIIDESGMPKERFSAEFPKEGPSILRIQQVVRGDSAAYFCASQGRDREYEQYFGPGTRLTVT.

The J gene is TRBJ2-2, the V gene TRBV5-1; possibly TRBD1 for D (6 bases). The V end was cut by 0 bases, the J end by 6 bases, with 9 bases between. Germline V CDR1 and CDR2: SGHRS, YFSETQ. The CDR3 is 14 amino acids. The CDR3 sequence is CASSLGGPAGELFF. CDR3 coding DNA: TGCGCCAGCAGCTTGGGGGGGCCTGCCGGGGAGCTGTTTTTT.

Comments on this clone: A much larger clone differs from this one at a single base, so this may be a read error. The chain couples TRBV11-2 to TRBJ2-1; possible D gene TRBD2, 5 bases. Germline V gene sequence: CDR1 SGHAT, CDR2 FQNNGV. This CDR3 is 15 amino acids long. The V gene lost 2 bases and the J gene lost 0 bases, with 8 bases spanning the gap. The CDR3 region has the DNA TGTGCCAGCAGCTTAAGCGGAAGCTCCTACAATGAGCAGTTCTTC. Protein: CASSLSGSSYNEQFF. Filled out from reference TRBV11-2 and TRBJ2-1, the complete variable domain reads EAGVAQSPRYKIIEKRQSVAFWCNPISGHATLYWYQQILGQGPKLLIQFQNNGVVDDSQLPKDRFSAERLKGVDSTLKIQPAKLEDSAVYLCASSLSGSSYNEQFFGPGTRLTVL.

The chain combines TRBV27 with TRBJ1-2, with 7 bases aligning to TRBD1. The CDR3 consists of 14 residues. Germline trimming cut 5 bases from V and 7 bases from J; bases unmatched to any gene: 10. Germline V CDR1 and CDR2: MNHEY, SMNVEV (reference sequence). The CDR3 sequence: CASSPHRQGSGYTF. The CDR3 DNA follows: TGTGCCAGCAGTCCCCATCGACAGGGAAGTGGCTACACCTTC.

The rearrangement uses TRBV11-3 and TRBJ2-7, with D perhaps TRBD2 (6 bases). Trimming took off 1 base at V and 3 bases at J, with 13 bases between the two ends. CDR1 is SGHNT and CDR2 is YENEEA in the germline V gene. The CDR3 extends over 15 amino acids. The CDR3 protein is CASSLASGTYYEQYF. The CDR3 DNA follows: TGTGCCAGCAGCTTAGCCTCCGGGACTTACTACGAGCAGTACTTC.

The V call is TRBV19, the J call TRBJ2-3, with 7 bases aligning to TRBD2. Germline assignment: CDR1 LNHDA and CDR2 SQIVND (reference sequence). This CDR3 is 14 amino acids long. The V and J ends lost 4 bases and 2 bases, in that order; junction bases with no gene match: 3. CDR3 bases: TGTGCCAGTAGTACACTAGCGTACACAGATACGCAGTATTTT. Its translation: CASSTLAYTDTQYF.